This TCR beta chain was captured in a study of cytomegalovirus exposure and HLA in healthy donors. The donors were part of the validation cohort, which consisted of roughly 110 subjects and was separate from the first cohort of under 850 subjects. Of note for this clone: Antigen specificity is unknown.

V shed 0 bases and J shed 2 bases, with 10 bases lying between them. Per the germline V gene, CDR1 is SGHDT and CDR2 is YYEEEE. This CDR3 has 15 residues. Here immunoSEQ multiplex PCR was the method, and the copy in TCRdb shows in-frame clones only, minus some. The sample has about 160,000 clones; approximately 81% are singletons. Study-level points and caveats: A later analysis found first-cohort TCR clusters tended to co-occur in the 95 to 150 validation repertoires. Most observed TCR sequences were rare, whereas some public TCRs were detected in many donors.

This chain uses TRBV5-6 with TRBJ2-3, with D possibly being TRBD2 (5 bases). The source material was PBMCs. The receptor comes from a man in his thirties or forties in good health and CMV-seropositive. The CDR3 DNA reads TGTGCCAGCAGCTTGGGGGCGGGCCCCACAGATACGCAGTATTTT. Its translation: CASSLGAGPTDTQYF.